Shown below are 11 T cell receptor beta chains from a single sample sequenced in a study of radiotherapy plus CTLA-4 blockade in lung cancer. Sequenced by immunoSEQ multiplex PCR; TCRdb stores in-frame clones only, minus some. The sample lists tens of thousands of clones, 73% seen once, with 3.5% in the top ten. The sample here was peripheral blood, taken from a patient treated with radiotherapy plus ipilimumab. The origin of the receptors is a human donor with non-small cell lung cancer who had a complete response to radiotherapy plus ipilimumab.

This sequence joins TRBV29-1 and TRBJ2-5; no definite D call. The J call may be in error: the DNA end matches TRBJ2-7 better. The CDR3 is 11 amino acids. The germline CDR1 and CDR2 sequences are SQVTM and ANQGSEA. The CDR3 spells CSVAGAYEQYF. DNA of the CDR3: TGCAGCGTTGCTGGGGCCTACGAGCAGTACTTC.

The chain recombines TRBV7-9 with TRBJ1-2; D remains ambiguous. V was trimmed by 1 base and J by 0 bases, leaving 12 bases between them. The CDR3 length is 16 residues. Germline CDR1 reads SEHNR; CDR2 reads FQNEAQ (reference sequence). The CDR3 loop is CASSLGGQEANYGYTF. Written as DNA, the CDR3 is TGTGCCAGCAGCTTAGGAGGGCAGGAAGCTAACTATGGCTACACCTTC.

This sequence joins TRBV18 and TRBJ2-1, with D unclear. Germline V lookup: CDR1 KGHSH, CDR2 LQKENI. V was cut by 4 bases and J by 9 bases, with 7 bases left in between. This CDR3 region has 11 residues. The CDR3 coding sequence is TGTGCCAGCTCACTCGCTATTGAGCAGTTCTTC. This translates into CASSLAIEQFF.

This clone was counted a few times. The V and J genes are TRBV7-8 and TRBJ2-7, with 10 positions matching TRBD1. Germline CDR1 is SGHVS and CDR2 is FQNEAQ. The CDR3 totals 14 residues. With 5 bases clipped from V and 5 bases from J, the junction kept 6 bases outside the gene matches. CDR3 sequence reads: CASSHGTGANEQYF. The CDR3 DNA is TGTGCCAGCAGCCATGGGACAGGGGCAAACGAGCAGTACTTC.

The rearrangement links TRBV10-2 to TRBJ1-3; TRBD1 agrees at 7 bases. Germline V gene data show CDR1 as WSHSY and CDR2 as SAAADI. The ends lost 8 bases at V and 0 bases at J; junction bases unmatched: 4. The CDR3 spans 14 residues. Here the CDR3 reads CASVGQSSGNTIYF. CDR3 DNA sequence: TGCGCCAGCGTGGGACAGAGCTCTGGAAACACCATATATTTT.

The rearrangement joins TRBV6-5 to TRBJ2-1; TRBD2 aligns across 7 bases. This CDR3 comprises 15 residues. With V trimmed by 7 bases and J by 3 bases, 9 bases remained unmatched. Germline V CDR1 and CDR2: MNHEY, SVGAGI. The DNA of the CDR3 is TGTGCCAGCACGCTACGGGACTACCACTACAATGAGCAGTTCTTC. Residues: CASTLRDYHYNEQFF.

The chain joins TRBV4-1 to TRBJ2-1; TRBD2 matches 8 bases. The V gene end was trimmed by 0 bases and the J gene end by 4 bases; junction bases not matched to a gene: 8. Germline CDR1 is MGHRA and CDR2 is YSYEKL. The CDR3 loop spans 17 amino acids. The DNA of the CDR3 is TGCGCCAGCAGCCAAGATAGTTGGCGGGAGGTGTACAATGAGCAGTTCTTC. Translation: CASSQDSWREVYNEQFF.

This clone was seen a handful of times. The chain links TRBV5-1 to TRBJ2-3; possibly TRBD2 for D (5 bases). CDR3 length: 15 amino acids. Germline V gives CDR1 SGHRS, CDR2 YFSETQ. Trimming took 3 bases from V and 0 from J, leaving 11 bases between them. Here the CDR3 reads CASSSWRASTDTQYF. The CDR3 bases are TGCGCCAGCAGCTCTTGGCGGGCAAGCACAGATACGCAGTATTTT.

This clone appeared a single time. V gene TRBV12-5 combines with J gene TRBJ1-1; 8 nucleotides match TRBD1. CDR1 is LGHNT and CDR2 is FRNRAP in the germline V gene. J was trimmed by 6 bases and V by 6 bases; bases with no gene match: 9. There are 14 residues in the CDR3. CDR3 coding DNA: TGTGCTAGTGGCCCCGGACAGGGCGGCGCTGAAGCTTTCTTT. Amino acid sequence: CASGPGQGGAEAFF.

This clone was observed once. This chain links TRBV5-1 with TRBJ2-2; D perhaps matches TRBD2 (6 bases). There are 14 residues in the CDR3. Trimming left V 1 base short and J 4 bases short, with 8 bases between. CDR1 and CDR2 from the germline V gene are SGHRS and YFSETQ. The CDR3 region is CASSLSGATGELFF. The CDR3 DNA follows: TGCGCCAGCAGCTTGTCGGGAGCCACCGGGGAGCTGTTTTTT.

This chain uses TRBV2 with TRBJ1-6, with D tentatively TRBD1 (5 bases). This CDR3 has 17 amino acids. Germline V gene sequence: CDR1 SNHLY, CDR2 FYNNEI. V was clipped by 6 bases and J by 13 bases, with 28 bases between them. Here the CDR3 reads CASSGRGPTGGGFPLHF. CDR3 nucleotide sequence: TGTGCCAGCAGCGGACGTGGCCCCACTGGGGGAGGATTTCCCCTCCACTTT.